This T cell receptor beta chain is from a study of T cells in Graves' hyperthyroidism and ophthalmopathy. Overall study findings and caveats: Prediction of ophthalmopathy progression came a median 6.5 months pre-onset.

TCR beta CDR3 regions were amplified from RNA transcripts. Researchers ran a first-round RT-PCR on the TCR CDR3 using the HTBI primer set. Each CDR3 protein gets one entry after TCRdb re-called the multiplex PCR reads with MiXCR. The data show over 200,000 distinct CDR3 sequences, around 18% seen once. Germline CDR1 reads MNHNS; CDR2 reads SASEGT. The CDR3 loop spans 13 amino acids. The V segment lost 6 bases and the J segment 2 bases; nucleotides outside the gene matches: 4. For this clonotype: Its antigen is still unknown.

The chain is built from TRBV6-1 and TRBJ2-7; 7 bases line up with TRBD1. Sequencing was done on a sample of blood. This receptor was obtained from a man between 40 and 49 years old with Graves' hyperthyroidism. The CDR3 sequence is CASRWTGTYEQYF. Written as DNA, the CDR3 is TGTGCCAGCAGATGGACAGGAACCTACGAGCAGTACTTC.